A selection of T cell receptor beta chains follows, all from one sample in a study of shared clonotypes between healthy human individuals. Using immunoSEQ multiplex PCR, the repertoire was profiled, and TCRdb retains in-frame clones only, with some absent. Of 850,000 to 1,200,000 clones listed, around 76% were seen once; the top ten hold 1.4%. Sequenced material: memory CD4+ T cells sorted from blood. Every receptor here comes from a man between 18 and 35 years old in good health. Each CDR3 is given with its conserved first and last residue. The D gene is left open where the match is weak. The size field is filled for only some rows; it gives once, few, many or a size class.

v_call	j_call	d_call	clone_size	cdr3_aa	cdr3_nt
TRBV6-5	TRBJ1-2	NA	NA	CASKGTHYGYTF	TGTGCCAGCAAAGGGACGCATTATGGCTACACCTTC
TRBV11-2	TRBJ2-1	TRBD2	NA	CASSSLAGPYNEQFF	TGTGCCAGCAGCTCACTAGCGGGGCCGTACAATGAGCAGTTCTTC
TRBV30	TRBJ1-4	NA	NA	CAWTPGAGGNEKLFF	TGTGCCTGGACCCCGGGCGCGGGAGGGAATGAAAAACTGTTTTTT
TRBV30	TRBJ1-1	NA	NA	CAWSHSAVTEAFF	TGTGCCTGGAGCCACAGTGCGGTTACTGAAGCTTTCTTT
TRBV5-1	TRBJ2-1	TRBD2	few	CASSLALSGGYNEQFF	TGCGCCAGCAGCTTGGCCCTCAGCGGGGGCTACAATGAGCAGTTCTTC
TRBV10-2	TRBJ2-3	TRBD1	NA	CASSPGQGYRTDTQYF	TGCGCCAGCAGTCCGGGACAGGGTTATAGAACAGATACGCAGTATTTT
TRBV9	TRBJ2-7	TRBD2	NA	CASSPGLQFHYEQYF	TGTGCCAGCAGCCCGGGACTACAATTCCACTACGAGCAGTACTTC
TRBV7-8	TRBJ1-6	NA	few	CASSADIADGSPLHF	TGTGCCAGCAGCGCAGACATCGCGGATGGTTCACCCCTCCACTTT
TRBV2	TRBJ2-7	NA	NA	CASKSSRDSYEQYF	TGTGCCAGCAAAAGCTCCAGGGACTCCTACGAGCAGTACTTC
TRBV28	TRBJ1-1	NA	NA	CASSLTETHTEAFF	TGTGCCAGCAGCCTGACGGAAACACACACTGAAGCTTTCTTT
TRBV19	TRBJ1-6	TRBD1	NA	CASSIGTGSPLHF	TGTGCCAGTAGTATAGGGACAGGTTCACCCCTCCACTTT
TRBV12-5	TRBJ2-7	NA	NA	CASGLGRYEQYF	TGTGCTAGTGGTTTAGGCCGCTACGAGCAGTACTTC
TRBV6-1	TRBJ1-2	NA	few	CASSEARGRLYGYTF	TGTGCCAGCAGTGAAGCGCGGGGGCGATTATATGGCTACACCTTC
TRBV19	TRBJ2-7	TRBD2	few	CASSRQAGGTEQYF	TGTGCCAGTAGCCGACAAGCGGGAGGCACGGAGCAGTACTTC
TRBV29-1	TRBJ1-1	TRBD1	NA	CSVPTAGGLNTEAFF	TGCAGCGTCCCCACGGCAGGGGGCCTAAACACTGAAGCTTTCTTT
TRBV18	TRBJ2-7	NA	NA	CASSSSQGTDEQYF	TGTGCCAGCTCATCATCCCAGGGGACCGACGAGCAGTACTTC
TRBV27	TRBJ2-3	NA	NA	CASSPTRGYLSTDTQYF	TGTGCCAGCAGCCCTACCCGGGGCTACCTCTCCACAGATACGCAGTATTTT
TRBV30	TRBJ2-5	NA	NA	CAWSVGSETQYF	TGTGCCTGGAGTGTAGGGTCGGAGACCCAGTACTTC
TRBV28	TRBJ1-1	NA	NA	CASRYSTGKKDTEAFF	TGTGCCAGCAGGTATTCAACCGGGAAGAAGGACACTGAAGCTTTCTTT
TRBV6-1	TRBJ2-7	NA	NA	CASSGRGAYEQYF	TGTGCCAGCAGTGGGCGGGGCGCCTACGAGCAGTACTTC
TRBV5-1	TRBJ2-7	NA	NA	CASSYDPVGTAYEQYF	TGCGCCAGCAGTTATGATCCGGTCGGGACGGCCTACGAGCAGTACTTC
TRBV4-3	TRBJ2-1	NA	NA	CASSQELRGNEQFF	TGCGCCAGCAGCCAAGAACTAAGGGGCAATGAGCAGTTCTTC
TRBV6-5	TRBJ2-7	TRBD1	NA	CASSSTGGVYEQYF	TGTGCCAGCAGTTCGACAGGGGGAGTCTACGAGCAGTACTTC
TRBV7-4	TRBJ2-1	TRBD2	NA	CASSLFIAGGPNEQFF	TGTGCCAGCAGCTTATTTATAGCGGGAGGGCCCAATGAGCAGTTCTTC
TRBV6-1	TRBJ1-1	TRBD1	NA	CASRADGQGFEAFF	TGTGCCAGCAGGGCAGATGGACAGGGTTTTGAGGCTTTCTTT
TRBV9	TRBJ2-7	NA	NA	CASSATGTSYEQYF	TGTGCCAGCAGCGCGACCGGGACCAGCTACGAGCAGTACTTC
TRBV6-5	TRBJ2-5	NA	NA	CASRRTVREETQYF	TGTGCCAGCAGGCGGACAGTGAGGGAAGAGACCCAGTACTTC
TRBV6-1	TRBJ1-6	TRBD1	NA	CASSGGQGHNSPLHF	TGTGCCAGCAGTGGGGGACAGGGGCATAATTCACCCCTCCACTTT
TRBV7-2	TRBJ2-5	TRBD2	NA	CASSSLAGGETQYF	TGTGCCAGCAGCTCCCTAGCGGGAGGAGAGACCCAGTACTTC
TRBV10-3	TRBJ1-2	NA	once	CAISESTTRVRYGYTF	TGTGCCATCAGTGAGTCAACAACAAGGGTACGCTATGGCTACACCTTC
TRBV7-9	TRBJ1-5	NA	NA	CASLEAGFSPLPNQPQHF	TGTGCCAGCCTAGAAGCGGGTTTTTCCCCTTTACCCAATCAGCCCCAGCATTTT
TRBV4-2	TRBJ1-2	TRBD1	NA	CASSLEDRVTF	TGTGCCAGCAGCCTAGAGGACAGGGTCACCTTC
TRBV7-6	TRBJ2-7	NA	NA	CASSPPTAPYEQYF	TGTGCCAGCAGCCCCCCAACCGCGCCGTACGAGCAGTACTTC
TRBV7-2	TRBJ2-2	TRBD1	NA	CASNPEGAQYSTGELFF	TGTGCCAGCAACCCCGAGGGGGCTCAATATTCTACCGGGGAGCTGTTTTTT
TRBV18	TRBJ1-5	NA	NA	CASSPHRDQPQHF	TGTGCCAGCTCACCCCATAGGGACCAGCCCCAGCATTTT
TRBV5-5	TRBJ1-6	NA	NA	CASSFSTENNSPLHF	TGTGCCAGCAGCTTTTCAACAGAAAATAATTCACCCCTCCACTTT
TRBV7-2	TRBJ1-5	NA	NA	CASSLGGDGNQPQHF	TGTGCCAGCAGCTTAGGTGGGGACGGCAATCAGCCCCAGCATTTT
TRBV4-1	TRBJ2-3	TRBD2	NA	CASSQDRGLAGAADTQYF	TGCGCCAGCAGCCAAGATCGGGGTCTAGCGGGAGCGGCAGATACGCAGTATTTT
TRBV5-3	TRBJ2-1	NA	NA	CARSINNEQFF	TGTGCCAGAAGCATAAACAATGAGCAGTTCTTC
TRBV19	TRBJ2-1	TRBD2	once	CASSITREGRNEQFF	TGTGCCAGTAGTATAACGAGGGAGGGCAGGAATGAGCAGTTCTTC
TRBV7-3	TRBJ1-1	NA	once	CASSLQGGTEAFF	TGTGCCAGCAGCTTGCAGGGCGGCACTGAAGCTTTCTTT
TRBV30	TRBJ2-7	TRBD1	NA	CAWRTWTGGYEQYF	TGTGCCTGGAGGACATGGACAGGGGGTTACGAGCAGTACTTC
TRBV25-1	TRBJ1-3	NA	NA	CASSVPGTPRGNTIYF	TGTGCCAGCAGTGTCCCCGGGACCCCTCGGGGAAACACCATATATTTT
TRBV28	TRBJ1-1	NA	NA	CASTVGLPSGAFF	TGTGCCAGCACGGTCGGGCTTCCCTCGGGAGCTTTCTTT
TRBV7-2	TRBJ2-1	TRBD2	few	CASSLAPVREGLASYNEQFF	TGTGCCAGCAGCTTAGCTCCGGTCCGGGAGGGCCTAGCCTCCTACAATGAGCAGTTCTTC
TRBV28	TRBJ1-3	NA	NA	CASRRGGLDSGNTIYF	TGTGCCAGCAGGAGGGGAGGGCTAGACTCTGGAAACACCATATATTTT
TRBV10-3	TRBJ2-2	TRBD2	few	CAISGGLAGLNTGELFF	TGTGCCATCAGTGGGGGACTAGCGGGACTTAACACCGGGGAGCTGTTTTTT
TRBV27	TRBJ2-2	TRBD1	NA	CASSLLDRVDTGELFF	TGTGCCAGCAGTTTACTGGACAGGGTCGACACCGGGGAGCTGTTTTTT
TRBV6-5	TRBJ2-7	TRBD1	NA	CASSYGTANYEQYF	TGTGCCAGCAGTTACGGGACAGCGAACTACGAGCAGTACTTC
TRBV18	TRBJ1-2	TRBD1	many	CASSPTGGYGYTF	TGTGCCAGCTCACCCACAGGGGGCTATGGCTACACCTTC
TRBV6-1	TRBJ2-7	TRBD1	NA	CASSDQDRLAYEQYF	TGTGCCAGCAGTGATCAGGACAGGCTGGCCTACGAGCAGTACTTC
TRBV2	TRBJ2-1	NA	NA	CASSVRSANGQFF	TGTGCCAGCAGTGTACGGTCCGCGAATGGGCAGTTCTTC
TRBV19	TRBJ1-5	NA	NA	CASSIVPGGNQPQHF	TGTGCCAGTAGTATAGTTCCAGGGGGCAATCAGCCCCAGCATTTT
TRBV18	TRBJ2-5	NA	once	CASSPGFGETQYF	TGTGCCAGCTCACCGGGGTTCGGAGAGACCCAGTACTTC
TRBV7-2	TRBJ2-7	NA	NA	CASSFQVAEEQYF	TGTGCCAGCAGCTTCCAGGTCGCAGAGGAGCAGTACTTC
TRBV7-9	TRBJ1-4	NA	NA	CASSVNEKLFF	TGTGCCAGCAGCGTGAATGAAAAACTGTTTTTT
TRBV6-6	TRBJ2-2	TRBD1	NA	CASSPPGTGRTGELFF	TGTGCCAGCAGTCCCCCCGGGACAGGGCGAACCGGGGAGCTGTTTTTT
TRBV5-1	TRBJ1-1	NA	NA	CASRQDRPMNTEAFF	TGCGCCAGCAGACAAGACAGGCCCATGAACACTGAAGCTTTCTTT
TRBV7-3	TRBJ2-3	NA	NA	CASSQGPGSTDTQYF	TGTGCCAGCAGCCAAGGACCCGGTAGCACAGATACGCAGTATTTT
TRBV28	TRBJ1-2	NA	NA	CASRSYRGPNYGYTF	TGTGCCAGCAGATCCTACAGAGGACCTAACTATGGCTACACCTTC